One and the same sample provided the 7 T cell receptor beta chains below, sequenced in a study of OX40 agonist ivuxolimab in advanced cancers. TCRdb's table, derived via immunoSEQ multiplex PCR, lists solely in-frame clones and lacks some. Of about 64,000 clones listed, around 87% are singletons. Sequencing used CD4+ or CD8+ T cells sorted from blood, obtained in a trial of the OX40 agonist ivuxolimab. The receptors originated from an adult with an advanced solid tumor such as melanoma, head and neck, liver or kidney cancer.

V and J are TRBV7-9 and TRBJ2-7; 10 nucleotides align to TRBD1. The CDR3 has 15 residues. V gave up 6 bases and J gave up 2 bases; unmatched junction bases: 7. Germline values: CDR1 SEHNR, CDR2 FQNEAQ (reference sequence). The CDR3 region has the DNA TGTGCCAGCAGATTTGGGACAGGGGCTACCTACGAGCAGTACTTC. Residues: CASRFGTGATYEQYF.

The V call is TRBV2, the J call TRBJ2-1, with D perhaps matching TRBD1 (6 bases). CDR3 length: 15 residues. Germline V CDR1 and CDR2: SNHLY, FYNNEI. Trimming took off 8 bases at V and 0 bases at J, with 14 bases between the two ends. In nucleotides, the CDR3 is TGTGCCAGCTGGGTCCTGGACAGCTCCTACAATGAGCAGTTCTTC. Translating it yields CASWVLDSSYNEQFF.

The chain carries TRBV27 and TRBJ2-2; D gene ambiguous. V lost 4 bases and J lost 3, with 3 bases in between. This CDR3 is 12 amino acids long. CDR1 and CDR2 from the germline V gene are MNHEY and SMNVEV (reference sequence). The CDR3 region is CASSSYTGELFF. The CDR3 bases are TGTGCCAGCAGTTCCTACACCGGGGAGCTGTTTTTT.

This chain uses TRBV28 with TRBJ1-4; 8 nucleotides align to TRBD1. Germline V gene lookup returns CDR1 MDHEN and CDR2 SYDVKM. Trimming removed 5 bases from V and 7 bases from J; junction bases left unmatched: 6. The CDR3 extends over 14 amino acids. The CDR3 protein is CASSPFQGAEKLFF. Here the CDR3 DNA reads TGTGCCAGCAGTCCTTTCCAGGGGGCTGAAAAACTGTTTTTT.

V and J are TRBV19 and TRBJ2-7; D possibly uses TRBD1 or TRBD2 (5 bases each). Germline CDR1 and CDR2: LNHDA and SQIVND (reference sequence). The CDR3 is 14 residues long. The V gene lost 7 bases and the J gene lost 2 bases, with 15 bases spanning the gap. The CDR3 coding sequence is TGTGCCAGTAACACGGGGCTAGCTACCTACGAGCAGTACTTC. Its translation is CASNTGLATYEQYF.

The chain is built from TRBV12-1 and TRBJ1-5; the DNA was not used to check the table's D call, TRBD1. TRBV12-1 is a listed pseudogene. The CDR3 has 16 residues. The CDR3 nucleotides are TGTGCCAGCAGCTTTGCGGGCAGGGGAAGCAATCAGCCCCAGCATTTT. It specifies CASSFAGRGSNQPQHF.

This sequence joins TRBV7-9 and TRBJ1-2; D unclear. The V end lost 1 base, the J end lost 3 bases, and 15 bases lay between the germline ends. The CDR3 covers 16 residues. The germline V gene encodes CDR1 SEHNR and CDR2 FQNEAQ (reference sequence). CDR3 amino acids: CASSLEIRVSDYGYTF. The CDR3 DNA reads TGTGCCAGCAGCTTAGAAATCCGGGTATCAGACTATGGCTACACCTTC.